This TCR beta chain was sequenced in a study of T cells in Graves' hyperthyroidism and ophthalmopathy. Across the whole study: Peripheral blood collection took place at initial diagnosis, before any treatment.

This clonotype was seen ten or more times. Amplification yielded TCR beta CDR3 regions, with RNA transcripts as the source. The HTBI primer set drove a first-round RT-PCR of the TCR CDR3. TCRdb called the multiplex PCR reads again in MiXCR, with one record for every CDR3 protein. The sample consists of some 500,000 distinct CDR3 sequences, 13% to 15% of them appearing once. This CDR3 has 13 residues. Trimming left V 5 bases short and J 5 bases short, with 12 bases between. Germline V lookup: CDR1 SGHNT, CDR2 YENEEA. The sample comprised blood. This rearrangement joins TRBV11-3 to TRBJ1-1; maybe TRBD1 (6 bases). This TCR derives from a woman in her late teens or twenties with Graves' hyperthyroidism. The chain's CDR3 is CASSARTGTEAFF. CDR3 nucleotides: TGTGCCAGCAGCGCCAGAACAGGGACTGAAGCTTTCTTT.